Detailed here is one T cell receptor beta chain. Looked up from germline, CDR1 is SEHNR and CDR2 is FQNEAQ (reference sequence). Unmatched junction bases numbered 10, after V lost 7 bases and J lost 5 bases. This CDR3 spans 15 amino acids. The entry originates in a study of blood T cell repertoires in COVID-19. Across the study: PBMCs, B-cell-depleted T cells, or T cells were the source of the cDNA or gDNA that made up the material.

The table came from immunoSEQ multiplex PCR; TCRdb's copy has only in-frame clones and leaves some out. Among about 210,000 clones listed, 81% were seen once. The receptor was derived from a woman aged 45-59 years with acute COVID-19. The V and J genes are TRBV7-9 and TRBJ2-3; 9 bases align to TRBD2. The sample comprised PBMCs or T cells enriched from blood (not recorded which). The CDR3 nucleotides read TGTGCCAGCATCGACTGGCGGGGGGGCCGAGATACGCAGTATTTT. Protein: CASIDWRGGRDTQYF.